These 5 T cell receptor beta chains were all obtained from the same sample, sequenced in a study of control samples from healthy donors and cancer patients. Repertoires were generated with immunoSEQ multiplex PCR, while TCRdb's copy carries only in-frame clones and drops some. Of 150,000 to 200,000 clones in the sample, 75% to 95% were seen once. The sequencing sample was made of blood. Every receptor here comes from a young woman in good health.

V gene TRBV3-1 (or the pseudogene TRBV3-2) combines with J gene TRBJ2-3, with D perhaps being TRBD1 or TRBD2 (6 bases each). Trimming shortened V by 0 bases and J by 3 bases, and 13 bases separated the two germline ends. Germline CDR1 reads LGHDT; CDR2 reads YNNKEL (reference sequence). The CDR3 length is 16 residues. CDR3 DNA: TGTGCCAGCAGCCAAGAAGGGGGGCGGAGAACAGATACGCAGTATTTT. Its translation: CASSQEGGRRTDTQYF.

This sequence joins TRBV28 and TRBJ1-5; the match to TRBD1 covers 7 bases. The CDR3 totals 14 residues. Germline CDR1 and CDR2: MDHEN and SYDVKM. Unmatched junction bases numbered 9, after V lost 7 bases and J lost 6 bases. In nucleotides, the CDR3 is TGTGCCAGCAAACCCGACAGGGAATTTCAGCCCCAGCATTTT. This sequence encodes CASKPDREFQPQHF.

V is TRBV7-8 and J is TRBJ1-4; D ambiguous. The CDR3 runs 13 residues. Germline V gives CDR1 SGHVS, CDR2 FQNEAQ. V lost 0 bases and J 7 bases, leaving 6 bases between the germline ends. CDR3: CASSLAGSEKLFF. CDR3 sequence (DNA): TGTGCCAGCAGCTTAGCGGGCAGTGAAAAACTGTTTTTT.

The chain recombines TRBV21-1 with TRBJ1-2; the D call in the table, TRBD1, was not verified against the DNA. TRBV21-1 counts as a pseudogene. The CDR3 is 15 residues long. CDR3 residues: CASSKDPGALYGYTF. The CDR3 DNA reads as TGTGCCAGCAGCAAAGATCCAGGGGCGCTCTATGGCTACACCTTC.

The chain couples TRBV28 to TRBJ2-4, with 10 positions matching TRBD1. Looked up from germline, CDR1 is MDHEN and CDR2 is SYDVKM. V trimming: 6 bases; J trimming: 8 bases; junction bases outside the gene matches: 7. This CDR3 spans 14 amino acids. CDR3 in amino acids: CASRMTGGADIQYF. For the CDR3, the DNA is TGTGCCAGCAGGATGACAGGGGGCGCGGACATTCAGTACTTC.